Only a few counts were recorded for the clone carrying this T cell receptor (beta chain). Antigen specificity is unknown. This entry comes from a study of spatial heterogeneity in lung cancer. Study-wide background: Consistent detection of more beta-chain than alpha-chain sequences was observed. Combinations of a unique TCR and a UMI were tallied in raw reads, and on average each appeared more than ten times. The study's findings and limits: Tumors with more nonsynonymous mutations had more expanded intratumoral alpha and beta TCRs.

MiXCR, applied by TCRdb to the 5' RACE reads, yields one record per CDR3 protein. The data contain about 10,000 distinct CDR3 sequences, approximately 54% of them seen just once; the ten biggest clones take up about 28%. The germline CDR1 and CDR2 sequences are SGHTA and FQGNSA. Trimming shortened V by 1 base and J by 0 bases, and 13 bases separated the two germline ends. This CDR3 has 16 amino acids. Stated time point: sample taken at primary tumor resection. The sequence derives from a female donor with early-stage non-small cell lung cancer. The gene calls are TRBV7-2 and TRBJ2-7; D possibly matches TRBD1 or TRBD2 (5 bases each). This specimen consisted of lung tumor tissue, obtained at surgery. Here the CDR3 DNA reads TGTGCCAGCAGCTTAGGGGGGAGTAGCGTCTCCTACGAGCAGTACTTC. This codes for CASSLGGSSVSYEQYF.